This TCR beta chain derives from a study of CD8 T cells in ankylosing spondylitis. Study observations and caveats: The clones that were linked to disease were reported to be significantly enriched in matched synovial fluid samples from ankylosing spondylitis patients.

Many counts were recorded for this clonotype. No antigen is known for it. TCRdb reprocessed the 5' RACE reads with MiXCR, giving one entry per CDR3 protein. The sample includes about 250,000 distinct CDR3 sequences, over 7% of them seen just once. The specimen sequenced was blood, either unsorted or a sorted T cell fraction (not recorded which). This receptor was taken from a female donor with ankylosing spondylitis or in good health (not recorded which).

CDR3 protein: CASRWRGSYNEQFF. DNA of the CDR3: TGTGCCAGTAGGTGGAGGGGCTCCTACAATGAGCAGTTCTTC. This chain links TRBV19 with TRBJ2-1, with TRBD2 as a possible D gene (6 bases). The CDR3 contains 14 residues. The V and J ends lost 6 bases and 0 bases respectively, with 9 bases between them. CDR1 is LNHDA and CDR2 is SQIVND in the germline V gene (reference sequence).